This T cell receptor (beta chain) is from a study of neurological immune-mediated disorders. The table lists this clonotype with many counts. The antigen is undetermined. Where libraries were unsorted, they were derived from 2 million PBMCs stored at -80 degrees C. Every sequencing run generated in excess of 180 million TCR-beta sequences. These sequences covered 15-18 subjects. TCRdb called the 5' RACE reads again in MiXCR, with one record for every CDR3 protein. The top ten clones hold 7% of a sample with 25,000 to 30,000 distinct CDR3 sequences, 3% to 3.5% of them seen once. Regarding the study as a whole: No link was found between any clinical or MRI feature and the multiple sclerosis repertoire cluster. Phylogenetic grouping placed 18 of 34 multiple sclerosis patients' repertoires in one related-CDR3 cluster, a possible signature.

This clonotype was sampled from a woman in her 30s with multiple sclerosis. The sample comprised PBMCs.

CDR3: CAIRGQGQNTEAFF. CDR3 in DNA: TGTGCCATCAGAGGACAGGGCCAAAACACTGAAGCTTTCTTT. The chain uses TRBV10-3 and TRBJ1-1; 8 positions match TRBD1. The germline V gene encodes CDR1 ENHRY and CDR2 SYGVKD. The CDR3 covers 14 residues. J was trimmed by 2 bases and V by 6 bases; bases with no gene match: 5.